Sequencing of this T cell receptor beta chain was carried out in a study of sequential checkpoint blockade in melanoma. Study information: Randomization was 1:1 between first-line nivolumab→ipilimumab and ipilimumab→nivolumab. Findings of the study overall: Response in arm A was associated with pretreatment TIL clonality. Rising tumor T-cell fraction and clonality meant about 30 times likelier benefit.

Treatment of the sample: randomized to nivolumab then ipilimumab (arm A) or the reverse (arm B). Sequenced by immunoSEQ multiplex PCR; TCRdb stores in-frame clones only, minus some. The sample consists of around 9,200 clones, roughly 25% of them appearing once. This clone was counted between two and nine times. What it binds is unknown. This sequence was found in a human donor with melanoma. Material: tumor tissue (inferred from file names), obtained from a patient given nivolumab and ipilimumab in sequence.

Written as DNA, the CDR3 is TGTGCCACCGGGACTAACGGCCTGGAGCAGTACTTC. This encodes CATGTNGLEQYF. The chain employs TRBV6-8 and TRBJ2-7; 7 nucleotides agree with TRBD2. CDR1 is MNHGY and CDR2 is SAAAGT in the germline V gene. J gave up 7 bases and V 10 bases, and 10 bases lay outside the gene matches. The CDR3 extends over 12 amino acids.